The 10 T cell receptor beta chains presented below share a single source sample, sequenced in a study of human T cells and chemical hapten exposure. The time point: pre-sensitization, week 0. Treatment noted: therapeutic diphenylcyclopropenone sensitization with weekly scalp DPC. TCRdb recomputed calls from the RACE reads with MiXCR, one row per CDR3 protein. The table includes tens of thousands of distinct CDR3 sequences, 11% detected once. The source material was whole blood, sampled in connection with sensitization to the hapten diphenylcyclopropenone (DPC). The receptors were sampled from a woman between 40 and 50 years old with alopecia areata. Some clones in this sample may be carry-over from other donors' samples.

A few counts support this clonotype. This chain uses TRBV7-9 with TRBJ2-3; 8 bases line up with TRBD1. The length of the CDR3 is 15 residues. Per germline, CDR1 SEHNR and CDR2 FQNEAQ (reference sequence). Losses at the gene ends were 3 bases for V and 1 base for J; bases not matched to a gene: 3. This CDR3 reads CASSFQTGGTDTQYF. CDR3 DNA: TGTGCCAGCAGCTTCCAGACAGGGGGCACAGATACGCAGTATTTT.

This clonotype was seen only a few times. The rearrangement uses TRBV29-1 and TRBJ2-1, with a tentative D call TRBD2 (6 bases). Germline V lookup: CDR1 SQVTM, CDR2 ANQGSEA. The CDR3 sequence is 13 residues long. Trimming pared 6 bases from V and 5 bases from J, leaving 14 bases between. The CDR3 loop is CSVAAGRDNEQFF. As DNA, the CDR3 is TGCAGCGTCGCCGCCGGGAGAGACAATGAGCAGTTCTTC.

This clonotype was picked up many times. J is TRBJ2-2 and V is TRBV6-1, with a possible D match to TRBD1 (5 bases). CDR3 length: 15 residues. V lost 7 bases to trimming and J lost 0 bases, with 12 bases between them. The V gene's germline CDR1 is MNHNS and CDR2 SASEGT. The DNA of the CDR3 is TGTGCCAGCAAGCAGGGCCCCTCGAACACCGGGGAGCTGTTTTTT. Protein product: CASKQGPSNTGELFF.

The chain uses TRBV7-3 and TRBJ2-1; D is possibly TRBD2 (6 bases). V lost 4 bases to trimming and J lost 11 bases, with 21 bases between them. Germline loops: CDR1 SGHTA, CDR2 FQGTGA. The CDR3 has 15 residues. The CDR3 protein is CASSSTGGVGFKQFF. The CDR3 bases are TGTGCCAGCAGCTCGACTGGCGGGGTGGGTTTCAAGCAGTTCTTC. Together with reference TRBV7-3 and TRBJ2-1, the CDR3 gives the full variable domain: GAGVSQTPSNKVTEKGKYVELRCDPISGHTALYWYRQSLGQGPEFLIYFQGTGAADDSGLPNDRFFAVRPEGSVSTLKIQRTERGDSAVYLCASSSTGGVGFKQFFGPGTRLTVL.

In its sample, this clonotype was seen a few times. The V gene is TRBV6-2 or TRBV6-3, the J gene TRBJ1-2, with a weak D call TRBD1 (5 bases). V was cut by 10 bases and J by 4 bases, with 19 bases left in between. This CDR3 has 14 residues. CDR1 MNHEY and CDR2 SVGEGT come from the germline V gene. CDR3: CANRPDRALYGYTF. DNA for the CDR3: TGTGCCAACAGGCCCGACAGAGCCCTCTATGGCTACACCTTC.

This clonotype has a count of ten or more. The chain carries TRBV6-5 and TRBJ2-2; tentatively, D is TRBD2 (6 bases). From germline, CDR1 is MNHEY and CDR2 SVGAGI. CDR3 size: 13 residues. The V gene lost 5 bases and the J gene lost 8 bases, with 12 bases spanning the gap. This chain's CDR3 is CASSPGGLGELFF. CDR3 coding DNA: TGTGCCAGCAGTCCCGGAGGGTTAGGGGAGCTGTTTTTT.

This clonotype has more than one count but fewer than ten. The V gene is TRBV30, the J gene TRBJ2-3, with 12 positions matching TRBD2. The CDR3 sequence is 15 residues long. Germline CDR1 GTSNPN, CDR2 SVGIG (reference sequence). J lost 4 bases, V lost 8 bases, and 10 bases had no gene match. CDR3 region: CAGVALAGGADTQYF. The CDR3 DNA follows: TGTGCCGGGGTAGCCCTAGCGGGGGGGGCAGATACGCAGTATTTT.

This chain uses TRBV28 with TRBJ2-1, with D unclear. CDR1 is MDHEN and CDR2 is SYDVKM in the germline V gene. CDR3 length equals 14 residues. The V and J ends lost 2 bases and 9 bases respectively, with 14 bases between them. CDR3 bases: TGTGCCAGCAGTTTAAGGAGCCAGTCGGGTGAGCAGTTCTTC. It is translated as CASSLRSQSGEQFF.

The table lists this clonotype with many counts. The rearrangement uses TRBV5-4 and TRBJ2-3, with TRBD1 matching 9 bases. Germline V gene data show CDR1 as SGHNT and CDR2 as YYREEE (reference sequence). The CDR3 sequence is 16 residues long. The V gene end was trimmed by 4 bases and the J gene end by 3 bases; junction bases not matched to a gene: 9. The CDR3 is CASSRRDRVETDTQYF. CDR3 in DNA: TGTGCCAGCAGCAGGAGGGACAGGGTGGAGACAGATACGCAGTATTTT.

The sample holds a few counts of this clonotype. The CDR3, as DNA: TGCGCCAGCAGCCAATTTCCGGGACTTAACCTTAACTATGGCTACACCTTC. It encodes CASSQFPGLNLNYGYTF. The chain is built from TRBV5-1 and TRBJ1-2; weak D call: TRBD1 (5 bases). Deletions cut 4 bases from V and 1 base from J, with 20 bases between. Germline V gives CDR1 SGHRS, CDR2 YFSETQ. CDR3 length: 17 residues. Full variable domain (missing parts from reference TRBV5-1 and TRBJ1-2): KAGVTQTPRYLIKTRGQQVTLSCSPISGHRSVSWYQQTPGQGLQFLFEYFSETQRNKGNFPGRFSGRQFSNSRSEMNVSTLELGDSALYLCASSQFPGLNLNYGYTFGSGTRLTVV.